The clone carrying this T cell receptor beta chain was observed a few times. In TCRdb, the 5' RACE reads were re-called with MiXCR into one record per CDR3 protein. The data contain about 220,000 distinct CDR3 sequences, under 10% of them singletons. The CDR3 covers 16 residues. The V and J ends lost 4 bases and 8 bases, in that order; junction bases with no gene match: 6. Germline CDR1 is LGHDT and CDR2 is YNNKEL (reference sequence). The sample comes from a study of identical twins. These data are also associated with another study on yellow fever vaccine responses in identical twins.

This clonotype was obtained from a woman aged 18-29 years in good health. The chain links TRBV3-1 to TRBJ2-2, with 14 bases identical to TRBD2. The specimen was memory (CD45RO+) T cells sorted from blood. The CDR3 protein is CASSPGTSGRAGELFF. The CDR3 region has the DNA TGTGCCAGCAGCCCCGGGACTAGCGGGAGAGCGGGGGAGCTGTTTTTT. Drawing the rest from reference TRBV3-1 and TRBJ2-2, the complete variable domain is DTAVSQTPKYLVTQMGNDKSIKCEQNLGHDTMYWYKQDSKKFLKIMFSYNNKELIINETVPNRFSPKSPDKAHLNLHINSLELGDSAVYFCASSPGTSGRAGELFFGEGSRLTVL.